This T cell receptor (beta chain) was sequenced during a study of regulatory T cells in long-lasting Graves disease. Overall study results and limits: Segments TRBV28, TRBJ1-2 and TRBJ2-5 showed preferential usage in persistent disease.

This clonotype was seen repeatedly, ten times or more. As yet, its antigen is unknown. Construction of TCR beta libraries relied on iRepertoire HTBI primers and on Arm-PCR targeting CDR3 regions. One entry per CDR3 protein results from TCRdb running MiXCR on the multiplex PCR reads. The table records some 600,000 distinct CDR3 sequences, around 15% of them present only once. This sample's time point: newly diagnosed GD, antithyroid drugs for less than 3 months. RNA from PBMCs was the source of the TCR library. V was shortened by 0 bases and J by 12 bases, with 9 bases between the two germline ends. Germline CDR1 ENHRY, CDR2 SYGVKD. CDR3 length equals 12 residues. The same data also went into a second study, on T cells in Graves' hyperthyroidism and ophthalmopathy. That work adds: Researchers defined stable Graves' hyperthyroidism as no ophthalmopathy progression within 18 months. First-round RT-PCR of the TCR CDR3 relied on the HTBI primer set. By a 13 V-J model, ophthalmopathy was set apart from stable hyperthyroidism.

Sequencing used peripheral blood mononuclear cells (PBMCs), obtained at new diagnosis, from a patient treated with antithyroid drugs. This TCR derives from a man aged 18 to 35 with Graves disease. The chain uses TRBV10-3 and TRBJ1-5, with TRBD1 as a possible D gene (5 bases). The CDR3 loop reads CAISESEGDQHF. In DNA form, the CDR3 reads TGTGCCATCAGTGAGTCTGAAGGGGACCAGCATTTT.